This passage covers 10 T cell receptor beta chains from one sample sequenced in a study of T cell responses to AZD1222 COVID-19 vaccine (dated by TCRdb to the early 2020s). Taken with the paper, the label for time point translates to: about 28 days (+/-7) after the second vaccine dose. Library construction relied on the immunoSEQ multiplex PCR assay. This immuneACCESS table, as held by TCRdb, lists in-frame sequences with V and J called but not all clones. Of the missing ones, under half trace to an unresolved V gene in checked studies; the others have no known cause. The sample contains about 120,000 clones, about nine tenths of them found a single time. Approximately 2.6% of the sample lies in the top ten. The source was peripheral blood, collected 28 days after the second AZD1222 dose. These receptors came from an adult who received the AZD1222 COVID-19 vaccine.

The chain employs TRBV27 and TRBJ2-1; TRBD1 is a possible D gene (5 bases). Per the germline V gene, CDR1 is MNHEY and CDR2 is SMNVEV (reference sequence). V lost 5 bases, J lost 4 bases, and 18 bases lay in between. The CDR3 consists of 16 residues. The CDR3: CASSDGPGSYYNEQFF. CDR3 nucleotide sequence: TGTGCCAGCAGTGACGGCCCAGGGTCCTATTACAATGAGCAGTTCTTC.

This chain connects TRBV7-2 to TRBJ2-7; D is perhaps TRBD1 (7 bases). The germline V gene has CDR1 SGHTA and CDR2 FQGNSA. V was trimmed by 1 base and J by 4 bases, leaving 14 bases between them. The CDR3 consists of 15 residues. The CDR3 protein is CASSLGPQGGYEQYF. DNA for the CDR3: TGTGCCAGCAGCTTAGGCCCCCAGGGGGGATACGAGCAGTACTTC.

The rearrangement links TRBV24-1 to TRBJ1-6, with D maybe TRBD1 (5 bases). The CDR3 runs 17 residues. The germline V gene has CDR1 KGHDR and CDR2 SFDVKD. Trimming left V 4 bases short and J 5 bases short, with 17 bases between. CDR3 nucleotides: TGTGCCACCAGTGACAATGACAGAGGCCCTAATAATTCACCCCTCCACTTT. This sequence encodes CATSDNDRGPNNSPLHF.

This chain uses TRBV19 with TRBJ2-2, with 13 bases identical to TRBD2. CDR3 length: 18 amino acids. Germline V gives CDR1 LNHDA, CDR2 SQIVND (reference sequence). V dropped 4 bases and J dropped 4; count of bases not matched to a gene: 9. As DNA, the CDR3 is TGTGCCAGTAGTAGCTCGGGACTAGCGGGGTGGGGCACCGGGGAGCTGTTTTTT. It codes for CASSSSGLAGWGTGELFF.

In its sample, this clone was seen once. V and J are TRBV3-1 (or the pseudogene TRBV3-2) and TRBJ2-5, with D perhaps matching TRBD1 (6 bases). The V and J ends lost 3 bases and 1 base respectively, with 15 bases between them. CDR1 is LGHDT and CDR2 is YNNKEL in the germline V gene (reference sequence). The length of the CDR3 is 16 residues. The CDR3 nucleotides are TGTGCCAGCAGCCAGGGGATTACAGGGACCCAAGAGACCCAGTACTTC. This sequence encodes CASSQGITGTQETQYF.

This clone occurred once. V usage is TRBV5-1 and J usage is TRBJ2-3, with 9 bases identical to TRBD1. This CDR3 has 18 amino acids. J was trimmed by 2 bases and V by 4 bases; bases with no gene match: 14. The germline V gene encodes CDR1 SGHRS and CDR2 YFSETQ. The CDR3 region has the DNA TGCGCCAGCAGCCCAGCGATGACAGGGGGGGTCTACACAGATACGCAGTATTTT. Translating gives CASSPAMTGGVYTDTQYF.

The chain carries TRBV4-1 and TRBJ2-3; 8 nucleotides align to TRBD1. The V gene end was trimmed by 5 bases and the J gene end by 4 bases; junction bases not matched to a gene: 8. Germline V CDR1 and CDR2: MGHRA, YSYEKL. This CDR3 comprises 15 residues. This CDR3 reads CASSYGQGAPDTQYF. The CDR3 DNA sequence: TGCGCCAGCAGCTACGGACAGGGTGCCCCAGATACGCAGTATTTT.

V gene TRBV11-2 combines with J gene TRBJ2-2; TRBD1 matches 9 bases. This CDR3 contains 15 residues. J lost 5 bases, V lost 8 bases, and 9 bases had no gene match. Germline CDR1 and CDR2: SGHAT and FQNNGV. As DNA, the CDR3 is TGTGCCAGCGGACCTTCGGGACAGGGAACCGGGGAGCTGTTTTTT. It codes for CASGPSGQGTGELFF. The variable domain in full, completed from reference TRBV11-2 and TRBJ2-2, reads EAGVAQSPRYKIIEKRQSVAFWCNPISGHATLYWYQQILGQGPKLLIQFQNNGVVDDSQLPKDRFSAERLKGVDSTLKIQPAKLEDSAVYLCASGPSGQGTGELFFGEGSRLTVL.

This chain connects TRBV7-2 to TRBJ1-1, with D unresolved. With 5 bases removed from V and 1 base from J, the gap between germline ends came to 11 bases. Germline assignment: CDR1 SGHTA and CDR2 FQGNSA. CDR3 size: 14 residues. CDR3 amino acids: CASSLTRGNTEAFF. In DNA form, the CDR3 reads TGTGCCAGCAGCCTCACCCGGGGGAACACTGAAGCTTTCTTT. Variable domain in full (rest from reference TRBV7-2 and TRBJ1-1): GAGVSQSPSNKVTEKGKDVELRCDPISGHTALYWYRQSLGQGLEFLIYFQGNSAPDKSGLPSDRFSAERTGGSVSTLTIQRTQQEDSAVYLCASSLTRGNTEAFFGQGTRLTVV.

This clone was counted a few times. The chain couples TRBV2 to TRBJ2-4; 8 bases align to TRBD2. CDR3 length equals 18 residues. The ends lost 3 bases at V and 3 bases at J; junction bases unmatched: 13. Germline CDR1 SNHLY, CDR2 FYNNEI. The CDR3 region has the DNA TGTGCCAGCAGTGACCGGGCGGGGGGCGGTATGGACAAAAACATTCAGTACTTC. It specifies CASSDRAGGGMDKNIQYF. Filled out from reference TRBV2 and TRBJ2-4, the complete variable domain reads EPEVTQTPSHQVTQMGQEVILRCVPISNHLYFYWYRQILGQKVEFLVSFYNNEISEKSEIFDDQFSVERPDGSNFTLKIRSTKLEDSAMYFCASSDRAGGGMDKNIQYFGAGTRLSVL.